This TCR beta chain was profiled in a study of T cells in Graves' hyperthyroidism and ophthalmopathy. Overall study findings and caveats: A 13 V-J signature model discriminated ophthalmopathy versus stable hyperthyroidism. Researchers found most expanded thyroid clonotypes above 0.001 in blood as well.

Exclusion criteria comprised uncontrolled infection, other autoimmune disease, pregnancy or lactation. V was shortened by 0 bases and J by 6 bases, with 7 bases between the two germline ends. Per the germline V gene, CDR1 is SGHDT and CDR2 is YYEEEE. The CDR3 is 13 amino acids. It was RNA transcripts that yielded the amplified TCR beta CDR3 regions. The TCR CDR3 first-round RT-PCR relied on the HTBI primer set. TCRdb processed the multiplex PCR reads anew with MiXCR; each CDR3 protein has one entry. The sample lists around 390,000 distinct CDR3 sequences; about 14% were seen once. This clonotype has at least ten counts. Antigen specificity is unknown.

This receptor was taken from a woman in her 30s with Graves' ophthalmopathy. The J gene is TRBJ1-5, the V gene TRBV5-6, with D possibly TRBD1 on 5 matching bases. The sequencing sample was made of blood. CDR3 nucleotides: TGTGCCAGCAGCTTGGGGGGGACTCAGCCCCAGCATTTT. Translation: CASSLGGTQPQHF.